These 5 T cell receptor beta chains share one sample of origin, sequenced in a study of post-analysis software for immune sequencing data. The study, taken as a whole, reports: About 5 TRBV segments (TRBV5-6, TRBV5-1 and TRBV20-1 among them) occurred more frequently in patients than in controls.

The antigens of these receptors remain unknown. Unique molecular identifiers had been added to the TCR beta cDNA libraries. TCRdb re-analysed the PCR reads in MiXCR, keeping a single row per CDR3 protein. Here the sample spans 750,000 to 950,000 distinct CDR3 sequences, 53% being singletons. Sequencing was done on a sample of blood. These receptors originate from a girl aged 10-17 years with multiple sclerosis.

This clonotype was counted between two and nine times. This sequence joins TRBV5-1 and TRBJ2-7, with 10 bases aligning to TRBD1. Per the germline V gene, CDR1 is SGHRS and CDR2 is YFSETQ. Trimming removed 4 bases from V and 3 bases from J; junction bases left unmatched: 7. CDR3 size: 15 residues. Written as DNA, the CDR3 is TGCGCCAGCAGCCGAACCGGGACAGGGGTCTACGAGCAGTACTTC. Protein: CASSRTGTGVYEQYF.

Only a few counts were recorded for this clonotype. The genes are TRBV20-1 and TRBJ1-4; D gene uncertain. With 3 bases removed from V and 0 bases from J, the gap between germline ends came to 8 bases. From germline, CDR1 is DFQATT and CDR2 SNEGSKA (reference sequence). There are 14 residues in the CDR3. The chain's CDR3 is CSARDIATNEKLFF. The CDR3 coding sequence is TGCAGTGCTAGGGATATTGCAACTAATGAAAAACTGTTTTTT.

The chain uses TRBV5-1 and TRBJ2-7; possible D gene TRBD1, 5 bases. V was cut by 1 base and J by 3 bases, with 17 bases left in between. Germline loops: CDR1 SGHRS, CDR2 YFSETQ. This CDR3 is 16 amino acids long. CDR3 coding DNA: TGCGCCAGCAGCTTGACAGGCGGATATGGACACTACGAGCAGTACTTC. Translation gives CASSLTGGYGHYEQYF.

This clonotype was detected a few times. The chain links TRBV6-5 to TRBJ2-7; possible D gene TRBD1, 6 bases. Germline V gives CDR1 MNHEY, CDR2 SVGAGI. The CDR3 contains 18 residues. Between the trimmed V and J ends, which lost 2 bases and 1 base, there was a span of 21 bases. The CDR3 protein is CASSYPKAPGDPSYEQYF. CDR3 nucleotides: TGTGCCAGCAGTTACCCGAAGGCTCCAGGGGACCCTTCCTACGAGCAGTACTTC.

V and J are TRBV7-6 and TRBJ1-1; 12 bases match TRBD1. The CDR3 consists of 16 residues. V gave up 6 bases and J gave up 6 bases; unmatched junction bases: 11. The germline V gene encodes CDR1 SGHVS and CDR2 FNYEAQ. DNA for the CDR3: TGTGCCAGCAGGGAAACGCCGGGACAGGGGGCTTCTGAAGCTTTCTTT. It translates to CASRETPGQGASEAFF. The variable domain in full, completed from reference TRBV7-6 and TRBJ1-1, reads GAGVSQSPRYKVTKRGQDVALRCDPISGHVSLYWYRQALGQGPEFLTYFNYEAQQDKSGLPNDRFSAERPEGSISTLTIQRTEQRDSAMYRCASRETPGQGASEAFFGQGTRLTVV.